This TCR beta chain was obtained from a study of early T cells in non-severe SARS-CoV-2 infection. cDNA molecules, individually, were tagged with unique molecular identifiers. TCRdb re-derived calls from the 5' RACE reads in MiXCR, one entry per CDR3 protein. The sample yields approximately 77,000 distinct CDR3 sequences, about 12% seen once. This clonotype was seen a handful of times. This CDR3 has 14 amino acids. Trimming at V came to 5 bases and at J to 5 bases, leaving 9 bases not matched to a gene. The germline V gene has CDR1 DFQATT and CDR2 SNEGSKA (reference sequence). The chain recombines TRBV20-1 with TRBJ2-3, with TRBD1 identical over 8 bases. This clonotype was sampled from an adult who was a healthcare worker with PCR-confirmed SARS-CoV-2 infection or an uninfected control (not recorded which). The donor label of this sample is uncertain. Sequenced here: whole blood, sampled at baseline. The CDR3 nucleotides read TGCAGTGCTTTCAGACAGGGGCTGGGAGATACGCAGTATTTT. Its protein product is CSAFRQGLGDTQYF.